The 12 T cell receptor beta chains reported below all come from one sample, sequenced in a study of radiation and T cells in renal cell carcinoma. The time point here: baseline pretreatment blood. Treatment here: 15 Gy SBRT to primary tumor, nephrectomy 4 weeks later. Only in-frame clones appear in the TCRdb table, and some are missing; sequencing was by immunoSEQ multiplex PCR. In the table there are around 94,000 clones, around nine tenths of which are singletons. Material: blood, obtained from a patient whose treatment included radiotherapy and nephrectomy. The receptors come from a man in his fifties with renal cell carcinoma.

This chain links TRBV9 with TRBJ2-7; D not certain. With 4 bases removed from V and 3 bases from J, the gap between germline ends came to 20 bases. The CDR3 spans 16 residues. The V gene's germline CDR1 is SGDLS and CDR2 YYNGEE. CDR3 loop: CASSPHMGSVNYEQYF. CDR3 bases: TGTGCCAGCAGCCCCCATATGGGGTCGGTTAACTACGAGCAGTACTTC.

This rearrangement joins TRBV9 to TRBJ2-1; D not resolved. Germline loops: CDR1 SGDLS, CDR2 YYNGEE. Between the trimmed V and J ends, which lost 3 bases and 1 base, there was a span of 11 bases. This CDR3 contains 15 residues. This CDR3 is CASSADPPSYNEQFF. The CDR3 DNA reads TGTGCCAGCAGCGCTGACCCGCCTTCCTACAATGAGCAGTTCTTC. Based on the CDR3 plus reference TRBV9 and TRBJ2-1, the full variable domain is DSGVTQTPKHLITATGQRVTLRCSPRSGDLSVYWYQQSLDQGLQFLIQYYNGEERAKGNILERFSAQQFPDLHSELNLSSLELGDSALYFCASSADPPSYNEQFFGPGTRLTVL.

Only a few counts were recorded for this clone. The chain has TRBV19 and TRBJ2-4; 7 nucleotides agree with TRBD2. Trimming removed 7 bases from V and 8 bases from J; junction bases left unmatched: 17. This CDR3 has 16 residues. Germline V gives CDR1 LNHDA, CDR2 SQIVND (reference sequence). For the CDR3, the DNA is TGTGCCAGTAACCCAAGCGGGGCACCCAGTCAGGACATTCAGTACTTC. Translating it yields CASNPSGAPSQDIQYF.

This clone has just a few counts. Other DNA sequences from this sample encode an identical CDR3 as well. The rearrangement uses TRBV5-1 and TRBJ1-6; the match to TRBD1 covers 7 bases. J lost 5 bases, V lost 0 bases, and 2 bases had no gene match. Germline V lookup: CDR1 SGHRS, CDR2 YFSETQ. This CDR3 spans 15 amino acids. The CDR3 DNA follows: TGCGCCAGCAGCTTGGGGACAGGTAATAATTCACCCCTCCACTTT. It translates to CASSLGTGNNSPLHF.

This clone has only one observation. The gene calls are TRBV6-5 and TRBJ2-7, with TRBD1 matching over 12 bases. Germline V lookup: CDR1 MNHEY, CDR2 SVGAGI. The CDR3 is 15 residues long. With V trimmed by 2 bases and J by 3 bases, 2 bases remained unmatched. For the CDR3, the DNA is TGTGCCAGCAGTTACGGGACAGGGGGCGTCTACGAGCAGTACTTC. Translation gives CASSYGTGGVYEQYF.

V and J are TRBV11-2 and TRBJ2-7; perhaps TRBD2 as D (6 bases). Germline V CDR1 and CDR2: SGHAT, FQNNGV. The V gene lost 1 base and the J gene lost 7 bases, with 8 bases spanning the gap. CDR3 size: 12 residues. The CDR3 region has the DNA TGTGCCAGCAGCTTAGCGGGAGTAGAGCAGTACTTC. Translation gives CASSLAGVEQYF.

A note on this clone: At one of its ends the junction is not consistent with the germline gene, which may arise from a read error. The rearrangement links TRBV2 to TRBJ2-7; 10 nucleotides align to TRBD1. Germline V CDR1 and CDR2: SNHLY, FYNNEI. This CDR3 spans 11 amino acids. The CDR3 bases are TGTGCCAGCAGTGAGTTAGGGACAGGGGCCTTC. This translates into CASSELGTGAF.

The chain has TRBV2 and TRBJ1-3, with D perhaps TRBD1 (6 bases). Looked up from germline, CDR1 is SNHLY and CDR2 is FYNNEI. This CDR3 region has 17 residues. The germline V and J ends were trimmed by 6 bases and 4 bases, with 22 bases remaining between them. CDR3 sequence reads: CASSERWTALRGNTIYF. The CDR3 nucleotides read TGTGCCAGCAGCGAGCGGTGGACAGCCCTCAGAGGAAACACCATATATTTT.

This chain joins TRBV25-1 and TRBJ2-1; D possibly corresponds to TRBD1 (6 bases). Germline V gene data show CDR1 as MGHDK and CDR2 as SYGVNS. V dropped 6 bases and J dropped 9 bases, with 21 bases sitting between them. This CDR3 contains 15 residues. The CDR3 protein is CASSDPTGKVGEQFF. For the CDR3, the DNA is TGTGCCAGCAGCGACCCTACAGGGAAAGTCGGTGAGCAGTTCTTC.

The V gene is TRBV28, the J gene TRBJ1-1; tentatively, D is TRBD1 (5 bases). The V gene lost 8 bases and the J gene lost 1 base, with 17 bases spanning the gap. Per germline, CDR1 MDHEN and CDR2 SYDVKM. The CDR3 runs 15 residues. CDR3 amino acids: CASLGYGAGNTEAFF. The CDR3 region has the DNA TGTGCCAGCTTAGGATATGGGGCAGGGAACACTGAAGCTTTCTTT.

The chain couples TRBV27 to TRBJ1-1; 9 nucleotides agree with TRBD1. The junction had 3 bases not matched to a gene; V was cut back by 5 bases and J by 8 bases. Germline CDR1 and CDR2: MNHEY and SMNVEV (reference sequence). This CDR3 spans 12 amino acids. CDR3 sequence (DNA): TGTGCCAGCAGTACAGGGGGCGGGGAAGCTTTCTTT. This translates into CASSTGGGEAFF.

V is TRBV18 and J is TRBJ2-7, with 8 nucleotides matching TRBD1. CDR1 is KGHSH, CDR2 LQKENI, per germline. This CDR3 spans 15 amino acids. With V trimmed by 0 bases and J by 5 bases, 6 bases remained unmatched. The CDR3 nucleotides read TGTGCCAGCTCACCACCCGGGACAGGAGGTAACGAGCAGTACTTC. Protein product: CASSPPGTGGNEQYF.